A single sample is the source of the 20 T cell receptor beta chains below, sequenced in a study of metastatic and nonmetastatic thyroid tumors. TCRdb reprocessed the PCR reads via MiXCR. The top ten clones hold roughly two fifths of a sample with about 1,900 clones, about a tenth of them seen once. Each patient went into thyroid surgery without having received any treatment. Sequencing was done on a sample of tumor tissue. Receptors were obtained from a female donor with papillary thyroid cancer or a benign thyroid nodule (not recorded which). Some clones in this sample may be carry-over from other donors' samples.

J is TRBJ2-1 and V is TRBV24-1, with 7 bases lining up with TRBD2. CDR3 length equals 14 residues. CDR1 and CDR2 (germline): KGHDR, SFDVKD. Trimming took 5 bases from V and 2 from J; bases not matched to a gene: 2. The CDR3 bases are TGTGCCACCAGTGGGGGGACTACCTACAATGAGCAGTTCTTC. Its protein product is CATSGGTTYNEQFF.

This clone was found a few times. The chain recombines TRBV28 with TRBJ2-7, with 7 bases fitting TRBD2. The trim removed 10 bases at V and 6 bases at J, leaving 6 bases unmatched. The germline CDR1 and CDR2 sequences are MDHEN and SYDVKM. The CDR3 contains 11 residues. The CDR3 sequence: CATLGGGEQYF. In DNA, the CDR3 is TGTGCCACCCTGGGGGGGGGCGAGCAGTACTTC.

The genes are TRBV16 and TRBJ1-5; 9 bases are shared with TRBD1. The CDR3 is 16 amino acids. Germline CDR1 KGHSY, CDR2 FQNENV. Trimming took 2 bases from V and 7 from J; bases not matched to a gene: 9. The CDR3 is CASSQRRDRAQQPQHF. The CDR3 DNA sequence: TGTGCCAGCAGCCAAAGGAGGGACAGGGCCCAACAGCCCCAGCATTTT.

This clone was detected ten times or more. The chain couples TRBV5-1 to TRBJ2-5; D is tentatively TRBD1 or TRBD2 (6 bases each). The CDR3 consists of 16 residues. The germline CDR1 and CDR2 sequences are SGHRS and YFSETQ. Trimming removed 3 bases from V and 2 bases from J, with 17 bases in between. CDR3 residues: CASSSGLTGKQETQYF. DNA for the CDR3: TGCGCCAGCAGCTCCGGACTAACAGGGAAACAAGAGACCCAGTACTTC.

The sample holds many counts of this clone. The chain recombines TRBV11-1 with TRBJ1-1; D perhaps matches TRBD1 (6 bases). CDR1 and CDR2 from the germline V gene are SGHAT and FQDESV (reference sequence). V lost 6 bases to trimming and J lost 7 bases, with 21 bases between them. This CDR3 comprises 15 residues. The CDR3 nucleotides read TGTGCCAGCAGATCTACCCCCGTCGGACAGTATGAAGCTTTCTTT. Protein product: CASRSTPVGQYEAFF.

The chain links TRBV7-9 to TRBJ1-2; TRBD1 might be the D (5 bases). Germline V lookup: CDR1 SEHNR, CDR2 FQNEAQ (reference sequence). V lost 1 base, J lost 4 bases, and 13 bases lay in between. The CDR3 runs to 15 residues. The CDR3 here is CASSLDAGFSYGYTF. The CDR3 DNA reads TGTGCCAGCAGCTTAGACGCAGGGTTTAGCTATGGCTACACCTTC.

This clone was counted between two and nine times. A read error is possible here, since a much larger clone lies one base away. In the same sample, other DNA sequences code for this CDR3. J is TRBJ1-1 and V is TRBV15; D is undetermined. The CDR3 length is 14 residues. CDR1 and CDR2 from the germline V gene are LNHNV and YYDKDF (reference sequence). The CDR3 nucleotides read TGTACCACCAGCTTATCTCGGGGATACACTGAAGCTTTCTTT. It translates to CTTSLSRGYTEAFF.

The V gene is TRBV7-8, the J gene TRBJ1-4; 7 nucleotides agree with TRBD1. This CDR3 comprises 14 residues. CDR1 and CDR2 from the germline V gene are SGHVS and FQNEAQ. CDR3 residues: CVRSPGTENEKLFF. The CDR3 DNA follows: TGTGTCAGAAGCCCCGGGACAGAGAATGAAAAACTGTTTTTT.

This clone was picked up many times. V gene TRBV7-9 combines with J gene TRBJ2-5, with a tentative D call TRBD2 (5 bases). This CDR3 is built from 15 residues. Per germline, CDR1 SEHNR and CDR2 FQNEAQ (reference sequence). Trimming took 1 base from V and 1 from J, leaving 10 bases between them. This CDR3 is CASSLVTGSQETQYF. CDR3 nucleotides: TGTGCCAGCAGCTTAGTCACGGGGAGCCAAGAGACCCAGTACTTC.

In its sample, this clone ranks as medium-sized (0.01 to 0.1%). One end of the junction fails to match germline, which may point to a read error. The V call is TRBV15, the J call TRBJ1-2; D not certain. The CDR3 has 12 amino acids. CDR1 LNHNV and CDR2 YYDKDF come from the germline V gene (reference sequence). The CDR3 DNA is TGTGCCACCAGCAGATCCTCCCGGGCCCTCCTCTTC. It encodes CATSRSSRALLF.

This clone is labeled large. The chain uses TRBV10-3 and TRBJ2-7; D is uncertain. The CDR3 covers 11 residues. V lost 8 bases and J lost 6, with 11 bases in between. The germline V gene has CDR1 ENHRY and CDR2 SYGVKD. CDR3 protein: CAISGSREQYF. The DNA of the CDR3 is TGTGCCATCTCGGGCTCGCGCGAGCAGTACTTC.

This clone is medium-sized. The CDR3 sequence is CASRSGDGMNTEAFF. The DNA of the CDR3 is TGCGCCAGCCGCTCAGGGGATGGCATGAACACTGAAGCTTTCTTT. The chain joins TRBV5-1 to TRBJ1-1; TRBD1 might be the D (6 bases). V lost 7 bases and J lost 0, with 16 bases in between. The CDR3 covers 15 residues. Per germline, CDR1 SGHRS and CDR2 YFSETQ.

The chain recombines TRBV27 with TRBJ1-1; no reliable D call. CDR1 is MNHEY and CDR2 is SMNVEV in the germline V gene (reference sequence). V gave up 3 bases and J gave up 0 bases, with 14 bases separating them. CDR3 size: 16 residues. The CDR3 protein is CASSFTPGELNTEAFF. CDR3 nucleotide sequence: TGTGCCAGCAGTTTCACCCCCGGGGAACTGAACACTGAAGCTTTCTTT.

This clone was seen ten or more times. This could be a read error, since a much larger clone is one nucleotide away. Within the sample, other DNA sequences also encode this same CDR3. The V gene is TRBV28, the J gene TRBJ2-7; possibly TRBD2 for D (7 bases). V lost 6 bases and J 0 bases, leaving 15 bases between the germline ends. The CDR3 is 15 amino acids. The germline V gene has CDR1 MDHEN and CDR2 SYDVKM. CDR3 nucleotide sequence: TGTGCCAGCAGGGGGGCTAGCGGCTACTCCTACGAGCAGTACTTC. The encoded protein is CASRGASGYSYEQYF.

By proportion, this clone is medium-sized (0.01 to 0.1%). The genes are TRBV10-3 and TRBJ2-3; 9 bases line up with TRBD2. The V segment lost 4 bases and the J segment 6 bases; nucleotides outside the gene matches: 11. Germline CDR1 reads ENHRY; CDR2 reads SYGVKD. The CDR3 extends over 16 amino acids. CDR3 region: CAISGLAGGAGDTQYF. The CDR3 DNA is TGTGCCATCAGTGGGCTGGCGGGGGGGGCCGGGGATACGCAGTATTTT.

This clone occurred a few times. The V and J genes are TRBV30 and TRBJ1-1; possibly TRBD1 for D (6 bases). This CDR3 contains 16 residues. CDR1 is GTSNPN, CDR2 SVGIG, per germline (reference sequence). The V end lost 4 bases, the J end lost 0 bases, and 18 bases lay between the germline ends. CDR3 region: CAWKGQTWTVNTEAFF. Here the CDR3 DNA reads TGTGCCTGGAAAGGCCAGACTTGGACAGTGAACACTGAAGCTTTCTTT. Full variable domain (rest looked up from reference TRBV30 and TRBJ1-1): SQTIHQWPATLVQPVGSPLSLECTVEGTSNPNLYWYRQAAGRGLQLLFYSVGIGQISSEVPQNLSASRPQDRQFILSSKKLLLSDSGFYLCAWKGQTWTVNTEAFFGQGTRLTVV.

This clone was observed at least ten times. Different DNA sequences within this sample yield the same CDR3. The chain combines TRBV9 with TRBJ2-3; no reliable D call. CDR1 and CDR2 (germline): SGDLS, YYNGEE. V dropped 1 base and J dropped 2 bases, with 11 bases sitting between them. The CDR3 totals 15 residues. CDR3 nucleotides: TGTGCCAGCAGCGTAACGGGCACTAACACAGATACGCAGTATTTT. It is translated as CASSVTGTNTDTQYF.

The CDR3 DNA sequence: TGTGCCAGCAGCCCGCAGGGTGAAGGCTACACCTTC. Protein: CASSPQGEGYTF. This rearrangement joins TRBV7-7 to TRBJ1-2; possible D gene TRBD1, 5 bases. Germline V gene sequence: CDR1 SSHAT, CDR2 FNYEAQ (reference sequence). Trimming removed 5 bases from V and 8 bases from J, with 12 bases in between. The CDR3 runs to 12 residues.

By share, this clone counts as medium-sized. This chain connects TRBV20-1 to TRBJ2-7; the match to TRBD1 covers 12 bases. This CDR3 spans 15 amino acids. Germline CDR1 reads DFQATT; CDR2 reads SNEGSKA (reference sequence). Trimming took 4 bases from V and 5 from J; bases not matched to a gene: 9. CDR3 sequence reads: CSAINSGQGAHEQYF. The CDR3 DNA follows: TGCAGTGCTATCAATTCGGGACAGGGGGCCCACGAGCAGTACTTC.

There are many counts of this clone. The chain carries TRBV4-2 and TRBJ2-1; 8 bases are a match to TRBD2. The germline V gene has CDR1 LGHNA and CDR2 YNFKEQ. This CDR3 is 13 amino acids long. The ends lost 4 bases at V and 7 bases at J; junction bases unmatched: 3. The CDR3 spells CASSPGGGNEQFF. The CDR3 DNA reads TGTGCCAGCAGCCCGGGAGGGGGGAATGAGCAGTTCTTC.